This T cell receptor (beta chain) was sequenced for a study of cytotoxic CD8 clonotypes in ibrutinib-treated CLL. Across the whole study: Ten to eleven relapsed/refractory, 15 treatment-naive; 17 IGHV unmutated.

Cryopreserved PBMCs were the source of roughly 2 micrograms of genomic DNA, which went to TCR beta libraries. In this sample, this clone turned up once. The CDR3 has 14 amino acids. The V end lost 1 base, the J end lost 0 bases, and 5 bases lay between the germline ends. The germline V gene has CDR1 LNHDA and CDR2 SQIVND (reference sequence). Targeted sequencing depth ranged from 1 in 200,000 to 1 in 1 million T cells. Clones were sequenced by immunoSEQ multiplex PCR, and TCRdb holds only the in-frame ones, with some missing. The sample gives about 14,000 clones, about two thirds of which show up once; roughly 5.9% is in the top ten.

The J gene is TRBJ2-3, the V gene TRBV19, with D unclear. The sequencing here drew on PBMCs, taken before ibrutinib treatment. This clonotype was sampled from a human donor with chronic lymphocytic leukemia. CDR3 sequence reads: CASSIVGSTDTQYF. For the CDR3, the DNA is TGTGCCAGTAGTATAGTCGGCAGCACAGATACGCAGTATTTT.